This T cell receptor beta chain was documented in a study of a mutant IDH1 vaccine in newly diagnosed glioma. Study-level background: Patients under treatment included about 60% males and 37.5% females and had a mean age of approximately 40 years. Most patients had radiochemotherapy with temozolomide before enrollment; others had one alone.

Study outcomes and limitations: Whatever changes occurred in top peripheral T cell clonotypes seemed unrelated to pseudoprogression.

As regards this clone: The antigen remains unidentified.

Libraries were prepared by immunoSEQ multiplex PCR; TCRdb keeps only in-frame clonotypes and omits some of them. Of about 68,000 clones listed, around 79% are singletons. Time point meaning: baseline, week 1 (first vaccination visit). Sample treatment: pre-vaccination baseline after standard-of-care therapy. Donors had new IDH1-mutant astrocytomas of WHO grade 3 or 4 (ATRX-lost). The germline V gene has CDR1 MGHRA and CDR2 YSYEKL. The CDR3 has 16 amino acids. The V and J ends lost 1 base and 8 bases, in that order; junction bases with no gene match: 10. The chain links TRBV4-1 to TRBJ1-4, with 7 bases that match TRBD1. Sequences were derived from PBMCs, sampled from a glioma patient treated with radiotherapy, temozolomide or both. This receptor was taken from a man aged 45-65 years with glioma. CDR3 nucleotide sequence: TGCGCCAGCAGCCAAGCCGACAGGGCGGGGCGGGAAAAACTGTTTTTT. This encodes CASSQADRAGREKLFF.